The 19 T cell receptor beta chains given below trace back to one sample, sequenced in a study of ipilimumab plus nivolumab after autologous stem cell transplantation. This table comes from immunoSEQ multiplex PCR, and its TCRdb copy is limited to in-frame clones, with some not included. The profile covers more than 9,000 clones, with 60% to 80% appearing a single time and about a sixth taken by the ten largest. This material consisted of PBMCs, taken in a trial of ipilimumab plus nivolumab as post-transplant consolidation. These receptors came from a female donor with multiple myeloma.

The rearrangement joins TRBV11-2 to TRBJ2-5; D perhaps matches TRBD2 (6 bases). Matching the DNA end better, TRBJ2-7 makes the J call doubtful. CDR3 length: 14 amino acids. The V gene's germline CDR1 is SGHAT and CDR2 FQNNGV. DNA of the CDR3: TGTGCCAGCAGCTCTAGCGCCGTGTCCTACGAGCAGTACTTC. It codes for CASSSSAVSYEQYF.

The chain employs TRBV29-1 and TRBJ1-1; the D gene is possibly TRBD1 (6 bases). This CDR3 is 13 amino acids long. V was trimmed by 0 bases and J by 1 base, leaving 6 bases between them. CDR1 is SQVTM and CDR2 is ANQGSEA in the germline V gene. The CDR3 DNA reads as TGCAGCGTTGAAGAGACAGGGAACACTGAAGCTTTCTTT. Its protein is CSVEETGNTEAFF. Drawing the rest from reference TRBV29-1 and TRBJ1-1, the complete variable domain is SAVISQKPSRDICQRGTSLTIQCQVDSQVTMMFWYRQQPGQSLTLIATANQGSEATYESGFVIDKFPISRPNLTFSTLTVSNMSPEDSSIYLCSVEETGNTEAFFGQGTRLTVV.

This clone ranks as medium-sized (0.01 to 0.1%). The chain employs TRBV11-1 and TRBJ2-7; TRBD1 is a possible D gene (5 bases). Germline lookup yields CDR1 SGHAT and CDR2 FQDESV (reference sequence). The CDR3 has 16 residues. Trimming cost V 0 bases and J 4 bases, with 16 bases left between them. CDR3 nucleotide sequence: TGTGCCAGCAGCTTAGCGTCTCTTCAGGGTTCGTACGAGCAGTACTTC. Its protein product is CASSLASLQGSYEQYF.

V and J are TRBV19 and TRBJ2-1; 12 bases fit TRBD2. The trim removed 3 bases at V and 10 bases at J, leaving 4 bases unmatched. The CDR3 spans 14 residues. Germline V gene data show CDR1 as LNHDA and CDR2 as SQIVND (reference sequence). CDR3 sequence: CASSIWTSGKEQFF. CDR3 nucleotide sequence: TGTGCCAGTAGTATTTGGACTAGCGGGAAGGAGCAGTTCTTC.

The genes are TRBV5-1 and TRBJ2-5; TRBD2 might be the D (6 bases). Germline V gene lookup returns CDR1 SGHRS and CDR2 YFSETQ. The V end lost 5 bases, the J end lost 0 bases, and 14 bases lay between the germline ends. The CDR3 sequence is 15 residues long. The CDR3 coding sequence is TGCGCCAGCAGTCCTGGGTGGGGGGACCAAGAGACCCAGTACTTC. Residues: CASSPGWGDQETQYF.

V usage is TRBV7-9 and J usage is TRBJ2-2; 8 bases map to TRBD1. Trimming took 5 bases from V and 3 from J; bases not matched to a gene: 2. Germline V CDR1 and CDR2: SEHNR, FQNEAQ (reference sequence). The CDR3 extends over 14 amino acids. In nucleotides, the CDR3 is TGTGCCAGCAGCCCGGACAGGGACACCGGGGAGCTGTTTTTT. As protein: CASSPDRDTGELFF.

The CDR3 is CASSPWSYEQYF. CDR3 nucleotides: TGTGCCAGCAGCCCATGGTCCTACGAGCAGTACTTC. The chain links TRBV7-9 to TRBJ2-7; D unresolved. This CDR3 comprises 12 residues. V was cut by 5 bases and J by 1 base, with 6 bases left in between. The germline V gene encodes CDR1 SEHNR and CDR2 FQNEAQ (reference sequence).

The chain employs TRBV6-5 and TRBJ1-5; the D gene is possibly TRBD1 (6 bases). Germline assignment: CDR1 MNHEY and CDR2 SVGAGI. Trimming left V 0 bases short and J 4 bases short, with 10 bases between. There are 15 residues in the CDR3. CDR3: CASSYSMGQNQPQHF. The CDR3 DNA reads as TGTGCCAGCAGTTACTCGATGGGACAAAATCAGCCCCAGCATTTT.

Here the CDR3 reads CASSVTSTANTEAFF. The CDR3 coding sequence is TGTGCCAGCAGCGTGACTTCCACGGCGAACACTGAAGCTTTCTTT. The chain carries TRBV9 and TRBJ1-1; D gene uncertain. V was clipped by 2 bases and J by 1 base, with 12 bases between them. The CDR3 length is 15 residues. From germline, CDR1 is SGDLS and CDR2 YYNGEE.

The chain carries TRBV27 and TRBJ1-2; D is ambiguous. Germline V gives CDR1 MNHEY, CDR2 SMNVEV (reference sequence). The CDR3 is 13 amino acids. Trimming took 8 bases from V and 2 from J, leaving 12 bases between them. Here the CDR3 reads CASGRTENYGYTF. The CDR3 DNA reads TGTGCCAGCGGGCGAACGGAAAACTATGGCTACACCTTC.

The V gene is TRBV27, the J gene TRBJ2-3; TRBD2 matches at 8 bases. The ends lost 5 bases at V and 2 bases at J; junction bases unmatched: 3. The CDR3 runs 14 residues. CDR1 is MNHEY and CDR2 is SMNVEV in the germline V gene (reference sequence). The CDR3 DNA is TGTGCCAGCAGTCGTAGCGGGGTCACAGATACGCAGTATTTT. Protein product: CASSRSGVTDTQYF.

The V and J genes are TRBV19 and TRBJ2-5, with D maybe TRBD2 (6 bases). Germline CDR1 and CDR2: LNHDA and SQIVND (reference sequence). Deletions cut 4 bases from V and 5 bases from J, with 17 bases between. There are 15 residues in the CDR3. CDR3 sequence: CASSTSGAMGETQYF. In nucleotides, the CDR3 is TGTGCCAGTAGTACCTCGGGAGCAATGGGGGAGACCCAGTACTTC.

This chain connects TRBV28 to TRBJ1-5; D is possibly TRBD1 (5 bases). CDR3 length: 17 amino acids. The germline CDR1 and CDR2 sequences are MDHEN and SYDVKM. Trimming took off 6 bases at V and 5 bases at J, with 23 bases between the two ends. The CDR3 coding sequence is TGTGCCAGCAGCTCCCGGGAGGGGATGGTATTTGATCAGCCCCAGCATTTT. It is translated as CASSSREGMVFDQPQHF.

This clone was seen more than once but under ten times. V and J are TRBV7-2 and TRBJ2-1; maybe TRBD2 (6 bases). This CDR3 contains 17 residues. The germline V gene encodes CDR1 SGHTA and CDR2 FQGNSA. V lost 1 base, J lost 4 bases, and 17 bases lay in between. The CDR3 reads CASSLDSGPSLYNEQFF. The DNA for the CDR3 is TGTGCCAGCAGCTTAGACAGCGGGCCCAGCCTATACAATGAGCAGTTCTTC.

The V and J genes are TRBV10-3 and TRBJ1-5, with D unresolved. The CDR3 runs to 15 residues. Trimming left V 3 bases short and J 0 bases short, with 9 bases between. CDR1 and CDR2 from the germline V gene are ENHRY and SYGVKD. The CDR3 sequence: CAISDDTASNQPQHF. The CDR3 DNA follows: TGTGCCATCAGTGACGACACCGCTAGCAATCAGCCCCAGCATTTT.

The chain carries TRBV5-4 and TRBJ1-5; D not certain. V was cut by 0 bases and J by 5 bases, with 12 bases left in between. CDR3 length equals 15 residues. Germline loops: CDR1 SGHNT, CDR2 YYREEE (reference sequence). The DNA for the CDR3 is TGTGCCAGCAGCTTGGAACCGGGAGCTGATCAGCCCCAGCATTTT. Translation: CASSLEPGADQPQHF.

This chain's CDR3 is CASSRTIAYEQYF. The CDR3 DNA reads TGTGCCAGTAGCCGGACAATTGCCTACGAGCAGTACTTC. The chain carries TRBV19 and TRBJ2-7; weak D call: TRBD1 (5 bases). CDR3 length equals 13 residues. CDR1 is LNHDA and CDR2 is SQIVND in the germline V gene (reference sequence). Trimming cost V 6 bases and J 2 bases, with 11 bases left between them.

The chain recombines TRBV6-5 with TRBJ1-4; 8 positions agree with TRBD1. The CDR3 extends over 14 amino acids. Per germline, CDR1 MNHEY and CDR2 SVGAGI. The V segment lost 5 bases and the J segment 10 bases; nucleotides outside the gene matches: 9. The CDR3 loop reads CASSRDRPAVKLFF. DNA of the CDR3: TGTGCCAGCAGTCGGGACAGGCCAGCCGTAAAACTGTTTTTT.

Regarding this clone: Other DNA sequences within the sample encode an identical CDR3. The chain uses TRBV5-4 and TRBJ2-7, with 8 nucleotides matching TRBD1. Trimming removed 4 bases from V and 0 bases from J; junction bases left unmatched: 3. Germline V CDR1 and CDR2: SGHNT, YYREEE (reference sequence). There are 14 residues in the CDR3. The CDR3 loop reads CASSRGTGSYEQYF. CDR3 coding DNA: TGTGCCAGCAGCCGTGGGACAGGCTCCTACGAGCAGTACTTC.